This TCR beta chain is from a study of blood T cell repertoires in COVID-19. Study background: Some COVID-19 samples were acute and others convalescent; all came from the United States, Italy and Spain. Sample material is recorded as cDNA or gDNA derived from T cells, B-cell-depleted T cells, or PBMCs.

V was shortened by 5 bases and J by 3 bases, with 11 bases between the two germline ends. There are 14 residues in the CDR3. Germline V gene lookup returns CDR1 MDHEN and CDR2 SYDVKM. The authors' processing: By means of reference gene primer amplification, nucleated cell counts were estimated. Clones were read by immunoSEQ multiplex PCR, and TCRdb kept only the in-frame ones, dropping some. V, J and clone size were drawn from that table, and D and trimming were deduced from the DNA. Here the sample spans about 34,000 clones, 85% being singletons. V usage is TRBV28 and J usage is TRBJ2-1; the D gene is possibly TRBD2 (6 bases). The clonotype was recovered from a human donor with acute or convalescent COVID-19. The donor label of this sample is uncertain. Sequencing was performed on peripheral blood. The CDR3 sequence: CASSGPGGYNEQFF. Written as DNA, the CDR3 is TGTGCCAGCAGTGGCCCCGGGGGCTACAATGAGCAGTTCTTC.